A single sample is the source of the 11 T cell receptor beta chains below, sequenced in a study of cytotoxic CD8 clonotypes in ibrutinib-treated CLL. Assay: immunoSEQ multiplex PCR; the TCRdb copy retains only in-frame clones and omits some. The sample lists about 68,000 clones, approximately 80% occurring once. The sequencing used PBMCs, collected at disease progression, from a patient treated with ibrutinib. All receptors come from a human donor with chronic lymphocytic leukemia.

This chain links TRBV6-5 with TRBJ1-2; the D gene is possibly TRBD1 (5 bases). Germline CDR1 and CDR2: MNHEY and SVGAGI. With 0 bases removed from V and 7 bases from J, the gap between germline ends came to 15 bases. CDR3 length: 15 amino acids. The CDR3 region is CASSYSTGPLGGYTF. As DNA, the CDR3 is TGTGCCAGCAGTTACTCGACGGGGCCCCTTGGTGGCTACACCTTC.

The chain uses TRBV29-1 and TRBJ2-1, with 9 bases identical to TRBD1. Trimming removed 6 bases from V and 5 bases from J; junction bases left unmatched: 14. Germline V lookup: CDR1 SQVTM, CDR2 ANQGSEA. The length of the CDR3 is 16 residues. For the CDR3, the DNA is TGCAGCGTCCTAGGTCAGGGACAGGGTCAGGACAATGAGCAGTTCTTC. This codes for CSVLGQGQGQDNEQFF.

This chain joins TRBV19 and TRBJ2-7, with D possibly being TRBD2 (5 bases). From germline, CDR1 is LNHDA and CDR2 SQIVND (reference sequence). Trimming took off 3 bases at V and 1 base at J, with 10 bases between the two ends. CDR3 length: 14 residues. CDR3 in amino acids: CASSIRSGSYEQYF. As DNA, the CDR3 is TGTGCCAGTAGTATTCGGTCGGGATCCTACGAGCAGTACTTC.

The chain links TRBV6-6 to TRBJ2-1; 9 bases align to TRBD1. Unmatched junction bases numbered 8, after V lost 7 bases and J lost 4 bases. In germline, CDR1 is MNHNY, CDR2 SVGAGI (reference sequence). The CDR3 is made up of 15 amino acids. The CDR3 DNA reads TGTGCCAGCACCCCGGGACAGGGACTTTACAATGAGCAGTTCTTC. Amino acids: CASTPGQGLYNEQFF.

The rearrangement joins TRBV9 to TRBJ1-1; no definite D call. There are 13 residues in the CDR3. Germline V CDR1 and CDR2: SGDLS, YYNGEE. V lost 4 bases and J lost 1, with 8 bases in between. The CDR3 loop is CASSTRGNTEAFF. The CDR3 DNA reads TGTGCCAGCAGCACAAGAGGGAACACTGAAGCTTTCTTT.

The table lists this clone with a count of one. This chain connects TRBV7-7 to TRBJ1-4, with D possibly being TRBD1 (5 bases). This CDR3 region has 15 residues. Germline CDR1 SSHAT, CDR2 FNYEAQ (reference sequence). V was pared by 5 bases and J by 2 bases, with 12 bases between. The CDR3 bases are TGTGCCAGCAGCGCTGGGCAGGGCACTAATGAAAAACTGTTTTTT. Protein product: CASSAGQGTNEKLFF.

In DNA form, the CDR3 reads TGTGCCAGCAGCAGACGGGACACCTACGAGCAGTACTTC. Protein: CASSRRDTYEQYF. The chain recombines TRBV7-8 with TRBJ2-7, with D possibly being TRBD1 (6 bases). The CDR3 is made up of 13 amino acids. Trimming took 5 bases from V and 2 from J, leaving 10 bases between them. Germline CDR1 and CDR2: SGHVS and FQNEAQ.

The chain recombines TRBV13 with TRBJ1-2; D is unresolved. V gave up 0 bases and J gave up 5 bases, with 7 bases separating them. Germline V gives CDR1 PRHDT, CDR2 FYEKMQ (reference sequence). The CDR3 spans 13 residues. The CDR3 loop reads CASSLGVGYGYTF. In nucleotides, the CDR3 is TGTGCCAGCAGCTTAGGGGTAGGGTATGGCTACACCTTC.

The J gene is TRBJ2-1, the V gene TRBV13; D gene uncertain. This CDR3 has 12 amino acids. Germline V CDR1 and CDR2: PRHDT, FYEKMQ (reference sequence). Trimming left V 6 bases short and J 5 bases short, with 8 bases between. CDR3 amino acids: CASRQANNEQFF. CDR3 DNA sequence: TGTGCCAGCAGGCAGGCGAACAATGAGCAGTTCTTC.

This sequence joins TRBV14 and TRBJ1-5; no definite D call. The CDR3 sequence is 12 residues long. The germline CDR1 and CDR2 sequences are SGHDN and FVKESK. The ends were cut back, 1 base at V and 7 bases at J, with 5 bases in the middle. CDR3 sequence: CASSQAGQPQHF. In nucleotides, the CDR3 is TGTGCCAGCAGCCAAGCGGGACAGCCCCAGCATTTT.

The chain carries TRBV5-6 and TRBJ1-2, with a possible D match to TRBD1 (6 bases). Trimming took 1 base from V and 6 from J, leaving 7 bases between them. This CDR3 comprises 12 residues. Germline lookup yields CDR1 SGHDT and CDR2 YYEEEE. The CDR3 loop is CASSLWTDGYTF. The CDR3 DNA reads TGTGCCAGCAGCTTGTGGACAGATGGCTACACCTTC. Full variable domain (rest looked up from reference TRBV5-6 and TRBJ1-2): DAGVTQSPTHLIKTRGQQVTLRCSPKSGHDTVSWYQQALGQGPQFIFQYYEEEERQRGNFPDRFSGHQFPNYSSELNVNALLLGDSALYLCASSLWTDGYTFGSGTRLTVV.